The T cell receptor (beta chain) under discussion was sequenced for a study of CD8+ T cells in alopecia areata. Points from the study as a whole: Shared TCR sequences were less clear between patients than in mice, possibly partly from HLA diversity.

The sequencing template was cDNA reverse transcribed from extracted RNA. Repertoires were generated with immunoSEQ multiplex PCR, while TCRdb's copy carries only in-frame clones and drops some. The record shows 1,100 or so clones for this sample, with no singletons present. Specified time point: mouse skin at time of skin grafting. Biopsies of recipient mouse skin were taken at grafting and 3 and 6 weeks later. This clone is categorized as medium-sized. What it binds is unknown. The gene names here belong to mouse. Coverage ceases 4 residues before the CDR3 finishes, and the germline J gene fills in the end. The V gene's germline CDR1 is GKSSPN and CDR2 SITVG. Trimming cost V 0 bases and J 0 bases; bases outside gene matches: 0. CDR3 size: 14 residues.

The receptor was derived from a C3H/HeJ mouse with alopecia areata. The MHC haplotype recorded for the strain is H2-k. The chain combines TRBV31 with TRBJ2-7; TRBD2 matches at 9 bases. Source: skin, taken at week 0. This CDR3 is CAWSLLGGSYEQYF. Incomplete CDR3 DNA: TGTGCCTGGAGTCTACTGGGGGGCTCCTAT.